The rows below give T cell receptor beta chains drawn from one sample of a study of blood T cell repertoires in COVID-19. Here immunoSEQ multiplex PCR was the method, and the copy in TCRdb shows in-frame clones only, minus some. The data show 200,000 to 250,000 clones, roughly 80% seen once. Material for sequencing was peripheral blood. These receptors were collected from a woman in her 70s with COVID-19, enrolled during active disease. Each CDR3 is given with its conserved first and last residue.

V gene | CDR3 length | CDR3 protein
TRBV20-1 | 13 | CSASPLATGELFF
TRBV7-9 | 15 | CASSRGGAGANVLTF
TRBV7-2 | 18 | CASSSPLTSGGETDTQYF
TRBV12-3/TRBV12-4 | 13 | CASSFMENEKLFF
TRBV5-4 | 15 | CASSGRQGANEKLFF
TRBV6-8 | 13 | CASKGGSWYEQYF
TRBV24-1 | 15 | CATLGTSDPYNEQFF
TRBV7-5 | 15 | CARSPRDSSYNEQFF
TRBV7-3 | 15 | CASSPDRAPYNEQFF
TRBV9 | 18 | CASSVGPGGAPYNSPLHF
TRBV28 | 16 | CASSAAGGISGNTIYF
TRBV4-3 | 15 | CASSQDRSTYNEQFF
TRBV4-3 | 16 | CASSPRTGVNTGELFF
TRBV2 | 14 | CASSEKSSYNEQFF
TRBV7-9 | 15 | CASSHPGLIGETQYF